What follows describes a single TCR beta chain. Individuals aged about 18 to 89 years were recruited from approximately 24 US areas. Cohorts were based on clinical histories the participants reported. Exposed volunteers were people who met a COVID-19 case within 2 weeks before study entry. This specimen belongs to a study of blood T cell repertoires in COVID-19. Germline lookup yields CDR1 SGHRS and CDR2 YFSETQ. The CDR3 spans 16 residues. V gave up 0 bases and J gave up 1 base, with 13 bases separating them. In the authors' methods: Amplification of reference gene primers provided the estimated nucleated cell counts. Profiled with immunoSEQ multiplex PCR; TCRdb holds only in-frame clones, not every one. V and J calls and clone size follow that table, whereas D and trimming were derived from the DNA. The sample has about 300,000 clones, 85% seen once; the top ten hold 1.5% to 2%.

Sequences were obtained from PBMCs or T cells enriched from blood (not recorded which). The V and J genes are TRBV5-1 and TRBJ1-2; D gene unclear. This clonotype originated in a woman in her twenties or thirties who had been exposed to COVID-19. CDR3 residues: CASSLAVDTFNYGYTF. The DNA for the CDR3 is TGCGCCAGCAGCTTGGCCGTTGACACGTTTAACTATGGCTACACCTTC.